The present T cell receptor beta chain was sequenced within a study of T cells after yellow fever vaccination. This clonotype showed up just a few times. From the 5' RACE reads, TCRdb called clonotypes with MiXCR, one entry per CDR3 protein. The sample includes more than 300,000 distinct CDR3 sequences, about 10% of them seen just once. The CDR3 totals 12 residues. Germline V CDR1 and CDR2: MRHNA, SNTAGT. V was pared by 6 bases and J by 7 bases, with 13 bases between. This clonotype originated in a man aged 18 to 29 who received the YFV17D yellow fever vaccine. The V call is TRBV6-4, the J call TRBJ2-7; maybe TRBD1 (6 bases). This material consisted of CD4+ T cells sorted from PBMCs, taken 45 days after the yellow fever booster vaccination. The CDR3 DNA follows: TGTGCCAGCAGCGACAGGTCGGGGGAGCAGTACGTC. Amino acid sequence: CASSDRSGEQYV.